This entry lists 27 T cell receptor beta chains sequenced from one sample in a study of blood T cell repertoires in COVID-19. The table came from immunoSEQ multiplex PCR; TCRdb's copy has only in-frame clones and leaves some out. The sample has roughly 60,000 clones, 80% to 90% seen once; the top ten hold around 5.9%. Sequenced material: peripheral blood. These receptors all stem from a woman aged 60 to 75 with acute or convalescent COVID-19.

The genes are TRBV6-1 and TRBJ2-2; 7 bases agree with TRBD2. The germline gives CDR1 MNHNS, CDR2 SASEGT. This CDR3 comprises 14 residues. The trim removed 2 bases at V and 4 bases at J, leaving 1 base unmatched. For the CDR3, the DNA is TGTGCCAGCAGTGAATGGGGGGGCACCGGGGAGCTGTTTTTT. Amino acids: CASSEWGGTGELFF.

V and J are TRBV27 and TRBJ1-1; D is unresolved. The CDR3 loop spans 12 amino acids. V dropped 7 bases and J dropped 5 bases, with 11 bases sitting between them. Germline V gives CDR1 MNHEY, CDR2 SMNVEV (reference sequence). As DNA, the CDR3 is TGTGCCAGCAAGAGGTCCGGGACTGAAGCTTTCTTT. Translation: CASKRSGTEAFF.

The chain couples TRBV3-1 (or the pseudogene TRBV3-2) to TRBJ1-1, with D hard to call. The CDR3 contains 15 residues. In germline, CDR1 is LGHDT, CDR2 YNNKEL (reference sequence). V was cut by 0 bases and J by 2 bases, with 10 bases left in between. CDR3 bases: TGTGCCAGCAGCCAAGATCCGACTTTCAACACTGAAGCTTTCTTT. Encoded protein: CASSQDPTFNTEAFF.

The CDR3 protein is CASRGTEVYGYTF. CDR3 sequence (DNA): TGTGCCAGCAGGGGGACAGAGGTCTATGGCTACACCTTC. This chain joins TRBV12-3 or TRBV12-4 and TRBJ1-2, with TRBD1 matching over 7 bases. Trimming removed 6 bases from V and 4 bases from J; junction bases left unmatched: 5. CDR3 size: 13 residues.

V is TRBV19 and J is TRBJ2-7, with TRBD2 matching over 7 bases. CDR1 is LNHDA and CDR2 is SQIVND in the germline V gene (reference sequence). The CDR3 loop spans 14 amino acids. J was trimmed by 2 bases and V by 5 bases; bases with no gene match: 6. The DNA of the CDR3 is TGTGCCAGTAGTGTCGGGACTAACACCTACGAGCAGTACTTC. Protein product: CASSVGTNTYEQYF.

This clone came up a few times. The chain combines TRBV29-1 with TRBJ1-1; no clear D. CDR3 length: 12 amino acids. From germline, CDR1 is SQVTM and CDR2 ANQGSEA. The ends were cut back, 7 bases at V and 7 bases at J, with 16 bases in the middle. The CDR3 DNA is TGCAGCGGAGCTATATCCGGGGTTGAAGCTTTCTTT. It translates to CSGAISGVEAFF.

This chain joins TRBV10-3 and TRBJ1-2, with 10 bases aligning to TRBD1. V lost 3 bases, J lost 4 bases, and 5 bases stayed unmatched. This CDR3 is built from 15 residues. The V gene's germline CDR1 is ENHRY and CDR2 SYGVKD. This CDR3 is CAISDSGTGVYGYTF. DNA of the CDR3: TGTGCCATCAGTGACTCCGGGACAGGGGTCTATGGCTACACCTTC.

The J gene is TRBJ2-1, the V gene TRBV9; a possible D gene is TRBD1 (6 bases). The CDR3 contains 16 residues. Trimming stripped 0 bases from V and 4 bases from J, with 14 bases between. Germline CDR1 and CDR2: SGDLS and YYNGEE. The chain's CDR3 is CASSVAAGVGYNEQFF. The CDR3 DNA follows: TGTGCCAGCAGCGTAGCGGCAGGGGTAGGGTACAATGAGCAGTTCTTC.

The chain carries TRBV11-2 and TRBJ1-1; D might be TRBD1 (5 bases). V lost 1 base to trimming and J lost 1 base, with 7 bases between them. Germline V CDR1 and CDR2: SGHAT, FQNNGV. This CDR3 has 14 amino acids. The CDR3 DNA follows: TGTGCCAGCAGCTTAGGGGGCCGGAACACTGAAGCTTTCTTT. Translated: CASSLGGRNTEAFF.

The chain combines TRBV18 with TRBJ1-1; a weak D match, TRBD1 (5 bases). CDR3 length: 16 amino acids. V lost 3 bases and J lost 4, with 18 bases in between. Germline loops: CDR1 KGHSH, CDR2 LQKENI. Written as DNA, the CDR3 is TGTGCCAGCTCACCCCCCGGGGGGGGTTTGAGCACTGAAGCTTTCTTT. Residues: CASSPPGGGLSTEAFF.

The V call is TRBV5-1, the J call TRBJ1-1; D unclear. The CDR3 runs to 14 residues. V lost 1 base, J lost 0 bases, and 7 bases lay in between. CDR1 and CDR2 from the germline V gene are SGHRS and YFSETQ. The CDR3 loop reads CASSLNSMNTEAFF. DNA for the CDR3: TGCGCCAGCAGCTTGAACTCTATGAACACTGAAGCTTTCTTT.

This clone has a handful of counts. The gene calls are TRBV10-3 and TRBJ1-2; the D gene is possibly TRBD1 (5 bases). The germline V and J ends were trimmed by 9 bases and 7 bases, with 18 bases remaining between them. There are 13 residues in the CDR3. From germline, CDR1 is ENHRY and CDR2 SYGVKD. The DNA for the CDR3 is TGTGCCATTCTCGCCGTTATGGGGCTTGGCTACACCTTC. This sequence encodes CAILAVMGLGYTF.

The V gene is TRBV2, the J gene TRBJ1-3; 7 bases are a match to TRBD1. V trimming: 7 bases; J trimming: 0 bases; junction bases outside the gene matches: 6. The CDR3 loop spans 15 amino acids. Germline CDR1 is SNHLY and CDR2 is FYNNEI. CDR3: CASKPQGGSGNTIYF. CDR3 nucleotides: TGTGCCAGCAAACCCCAGGGGGGCTCTGGAAACACCATATATTTT.

This chain uses TRBV7-3 with TRBJ2-2; unclear D gene. Germline V lookup: CDR1 SGHTA, CDR2 FQGTGA. V was trimmed by 5 bases and J by 3 bases, leaving 7 bases between them. This CDR3 comprises 13 residues. CDR3 coding DNA: TGTGCCAGCAGCGAGCAGGACACCGGGGAGCTGTTTTTT. Its translation is CASSEQDTGELFF.

This clone was counted a single time. The rearrangement links TRBV7-9 to TRBJ1-1, with a possible D match to TRBD1 (6 bases). The CDR3 totals 15 residues. Germline CDR1 is SEHNR and CDR2 is FQNEAQ (reference sequence). V was shortened by 5 bases and J by 8 bases, with 21 bases between the two germline ends. CDR3 residues: CASSPPGIQGQEAFF. CDR3 in DNA: TGTGCCAGCAGCCCGCCCGGGATACAGGGCCAAGAAGCTTTCTTT.

J is TRBJ1-5 and V is TRBV6-4; D gene ambiguous. This CDR3 spans 14 amino acids. V lost 4 bases, J lost 0 bases, and 7 bases lay in between. Germline lookup yields CDR1 MRHNA and CDR2 SNTAGT. CDR3 sequence: CASSADYSNQPQHF. The DNA for the CDR3 is TGTGCCAGCAGTGCAGATTATAGCAATCAGCCCCAGCATTTT.

The chain is built from TRBV9 and TRBJ1-6; unclear D gene. V lost 0 bases and J 7 bases, leaving 11 bases between the germline ends. This CDR3 has 15 residues. CDR1 is SGDLS, CDR2 YYNGEE, per germline. CDR3 sequence reads: CASSVGTASNSPLHF. CDR3 DNA sequence: TGTGCCAGCAGCGTAGGTACAGCCTCAAATTCACCCCTCCACTTT.

This chain uses TRBV18 with TRBJ2-7, with 11 bases matching TRBD1. V lost 2 bases and J lost 7; bases outside the gene matches: 7. CDR3 length: 15 amino acids. Germline values: CDR1 KGHSH, CDR2 LQKENI. CDR3: CASSPGTGGVGEQYF. In DNA form, the CDR3 reads TGTGCCAGCTCACCAGGGACAGGGGGTGTTGGAGAGCAGTACTTC. The full variable domain, rest sourced from reference TRBV18 and TRBJ2-7, is NAGVMQNPRHLVRRRGQEARLRCSPMKGHSHVYWYRQLPEEGLKFMVYLQKENIIDESGMPKERFSAEFPKEGPSILRIQQVVRGDSAAYFCASSPGTGGVGEQYFGPGTRLTVT.

This sequence joins TRBV6-5 and TRBJ1-2, with a possible D match to TRBD1 (6 bases). V lost 7 bases and J 4 bases, leaving 13 bases between the germline ends. Germline-derived CDR1 and CDR2 are MNHEY and SVGAGI. The CDR3 contains 13 residues. The chain's CDR3 is CASIRTEAYGYTF. In DNA, the CDR3 is TGTGCCAGCATAAGGACAGAAGCCTATGGCTACACCTTC.

This clone was observed a handful of times. The chain uses TRBV4-1 and TRBJ1-1, with D unresolved. The CDR3 consists of 16 residues. Germline CDR1 MGHRA, CDR2 YSYEKL. The ends were cut back, 0 bases at V and 3 bases at J, with 14 bases in the middle. DNA for the CDR3: TGCGCCAGCAGCCAAGATCGGCAGCTAGGTCACACTGAAGCTTTCTTT. It translates to CASSQDRQLGHTEAFF.

V and J are TRBV10-2 and TRBJ1-1; the D gene is possibly TRBD1 (6 bases). The CDR3 totals 12 residues. In germline, CDR1 is WSHSY, CDR2 SAAADI. The germline V and J ends were trimmed by 10 bases and 6 bases, with 15 bases remaining between them. Written as DNA, the CDR3 is TGCGCCACCACGGGGGGCGGTGCTGAAGCTTTCTTT. It codes for CATTGGGAEAFF.

The CDR3 loop is CASSVGSGRHINYGYTF. The CDR3 DNA reads TGTGCCAGCAGCGTCGGGAGCGGCCGGCACATAAACTATGGCTACACCTTC. This chain joins TRBV9 and TRBJ1-2; D not certain. Germline loops: CDR1 SGDLS, CDR2 YYNGEE. V lost 2 bases and J lost 2, with 19 bases in between. CDR3 length: 17 residues. Full variable domain (remainder filled in from reference TRBV9 and TRBJ1-2): DSGVTQTPKHLITATGQRVTLRCSPRSGDLSVYWYQQSLDQGLQFLIQYYNGEERAKGNILERFSAQQFPDLHSELNLSSLELGDSALYFCASSVGSGRHINYGYTFGSGTRLTVV.

The genes are TRBV24-1 and TRBJ1-1; 10 bases agree with TRBD1. J lost 5 bases, V lost 12 bases, and 5 bases had no gene match. This CDR3 contains 12 residues. CDR1 is KGHDR, CDR2 SFDVKD, per germline. Written as DNA, the CDR3 is TGTGCCTTACGGACAGGGGGGACTGAAGCTTTCTTT. Translation: CALRTGGTEAFF.

V gene TRBV19 combines with J gene TRBJ2-7, with a weak D call TRBD1 (6 bases). Germline V gene lookup returns CDR1 LNHDA and CDR2 SQIVND (reference sequence). The V and J ends lost 3 bases and 0 bases respectively, with 9 bases between them. The CDR3 loop spans 14 amino acids. CDR3 sequence (DNA): TGTGCCAGTAGTATTGTACAGGGCTCCTACGAGCAGTACTTC. Its translation: CASSIVQGSYEQYF.

The V call is TRBV6-5, the J call TRBJ1-4, with a tentative D call TRBD1 (6 bases). Germline V gene sequence: CDR1 MNHEY, CDR2 SVGAGI. Trimming removed 2 bases from V and 5 bases from J, with 15 bases in between. CDR3 length: 16 amino acids. The CDR3: CASSYTLDSNNEKLFF. CDR3 bases: TGTGCCAGCAGTTACACACTGGACAGTAACAATGAAAAACTGTTTTTT.

V is TRBV6-1 and J is TRBJ1-1, with D possibly TRBD1 on 5 matching bases. The CDR3 has 17 amino acids. V was shortened by 2 bases and J by 3 bases, with 19 bases between the two germline ends. Germline lookup yields CDR1 MNHNS and CDR2 SASEGT. This chain's CDR3 is CASSENRQGRLYTEAFF. The CDR3 DNA sequence: TGTGCCAGCAGTGAAAACCGGCAGGGAAGATTGTACACTGAAGCTTTCTTT.

V is TRBV2 and J is TRBJ2-1; 14 bases are a match to TRBD2. Germline-derived CDR1 and CDR2 are SNHLY and FYNNEI. J gave up 0 bases and V 7 bases, and 8 bases lay outside the gene matches. This CDR3 has 18 residues. The CDR3: CASNGLAGGQSSYNEQFF. The CDR3 DNA reads as TGTGCCAGCAACGGACTAGCGGGGGGACAGAGCTCCTACAATGAGCAGTTCTTC.